This T cell receptor beta chain was captured in a study of monozygotic twins with inflammatory bowel disease. CDR1 and CDR2 (germline): MGHRA, YSYEKL. This CDR3 comprises 16 residues. Notes on the study in general: Sharing of clonotypes with others was lower in IBD patients than in healthy twins, and this was especially so with disease activity. Against healthy co-twins, IBD patients had lower TCRbeta diversity (measured by inverse Simpson).

cDNA was produced in eight separate reactions per sample. UMIs that had a 6-nucleotide sample barcode were put in using template switching. TCRdb reprocessed the 5' RACE reads and keeps a single row for each CDR3 protein, giving no DNA. Here the sample table reports fewer than 550,000 distinct CDR3 sequences. Turning to this clonotype: Its antigen is not known.

This sequence joins TRBV4-1 and TRBJ2-5. Sequenced input: blood. This clonotype originated in a human donor with ulcerative colitis or Crohn's disease, or a healthy co-twin of an affected twin (not recorded which). CDR3 loop: CASSQDRRGGVETQYF.